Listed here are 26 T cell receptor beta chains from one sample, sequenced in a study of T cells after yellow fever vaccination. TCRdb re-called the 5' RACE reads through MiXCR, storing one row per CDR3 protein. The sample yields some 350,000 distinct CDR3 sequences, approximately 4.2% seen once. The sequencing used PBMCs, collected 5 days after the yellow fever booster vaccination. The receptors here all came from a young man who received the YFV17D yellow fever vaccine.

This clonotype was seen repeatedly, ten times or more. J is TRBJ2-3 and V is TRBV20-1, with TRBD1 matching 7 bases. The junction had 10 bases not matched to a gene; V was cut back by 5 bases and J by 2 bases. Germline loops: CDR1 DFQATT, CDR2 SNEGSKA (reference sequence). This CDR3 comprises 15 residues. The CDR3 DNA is TGCAGTGCTTTTGGACAGGCATCACCCACAGATACGCAGTATTTT. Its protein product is CSAFGQASPTDTQYF.

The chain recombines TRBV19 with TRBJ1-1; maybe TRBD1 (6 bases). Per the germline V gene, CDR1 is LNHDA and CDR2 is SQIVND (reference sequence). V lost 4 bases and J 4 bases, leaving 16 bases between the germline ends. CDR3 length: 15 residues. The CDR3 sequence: CASSTETSGATEAFF. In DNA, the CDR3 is TGTGCCAGTAGTACGGAGACTTCAGGGGCCACTGAAGCTTTCTTT.

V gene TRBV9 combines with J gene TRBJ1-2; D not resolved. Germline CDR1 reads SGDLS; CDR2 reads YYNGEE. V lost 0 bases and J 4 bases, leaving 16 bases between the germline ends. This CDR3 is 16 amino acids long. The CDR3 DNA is TGTGCCAGCAGCGTAGGGGGAGGAGGCGGCGGCTATGGCTACACCTTC. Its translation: CASSVGGGGGGYGYTF.

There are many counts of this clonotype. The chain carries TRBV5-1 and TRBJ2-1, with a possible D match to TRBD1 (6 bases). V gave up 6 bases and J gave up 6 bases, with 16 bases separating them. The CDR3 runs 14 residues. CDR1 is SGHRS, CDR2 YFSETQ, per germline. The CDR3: CASTNQGRGNEQFF. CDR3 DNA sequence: TGCGCCAGCACCAACCAGGGCAGGGGCAATGAGCAGTTCTTC.

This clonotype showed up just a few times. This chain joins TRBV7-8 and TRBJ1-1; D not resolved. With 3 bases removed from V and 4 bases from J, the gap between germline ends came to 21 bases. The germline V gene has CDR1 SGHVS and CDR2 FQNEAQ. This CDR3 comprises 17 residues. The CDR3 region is CASSFFPGAGLGTEAFF. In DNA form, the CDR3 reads TGTGCCAGCAGCTTCTTTCCGGGTGCCGGCCTGGGCACTGAAGCTTTCTTT.

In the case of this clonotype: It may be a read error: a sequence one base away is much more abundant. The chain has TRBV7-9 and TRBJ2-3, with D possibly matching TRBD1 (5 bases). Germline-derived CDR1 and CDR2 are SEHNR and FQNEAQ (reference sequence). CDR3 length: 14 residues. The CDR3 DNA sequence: TGTGCAACTGGGGCTCGCGGAAGCACAGATACGCAGTATTTT. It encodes CATGARGSTDTQYF.

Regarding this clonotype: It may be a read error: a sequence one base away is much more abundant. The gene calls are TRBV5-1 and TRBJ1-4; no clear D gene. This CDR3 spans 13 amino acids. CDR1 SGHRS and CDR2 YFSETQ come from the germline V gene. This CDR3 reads CASSRTENEKVFF. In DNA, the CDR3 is TGCGCCAGCAGCCGAACAGAGAATGAAAAAGTGTTTTTT.

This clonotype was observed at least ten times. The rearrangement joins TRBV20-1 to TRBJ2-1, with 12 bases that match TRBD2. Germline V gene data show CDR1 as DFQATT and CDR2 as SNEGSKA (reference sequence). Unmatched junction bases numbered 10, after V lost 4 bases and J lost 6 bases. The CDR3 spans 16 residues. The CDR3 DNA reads TGCAGTGCTATCCCCCTAGCGGGGGGGATTTCCAATGAGCAGTTCTTC. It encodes CSAIPLAGGISNEQFF.

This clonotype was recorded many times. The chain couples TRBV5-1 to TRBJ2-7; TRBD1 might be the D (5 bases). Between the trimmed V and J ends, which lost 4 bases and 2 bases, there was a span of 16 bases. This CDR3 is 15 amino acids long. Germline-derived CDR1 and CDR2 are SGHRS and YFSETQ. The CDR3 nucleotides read TGCGCCAGCAGCAACGCCCGGACACCGGCCTACGAGCAGTACTTC. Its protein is CASSNARTPAYEQYF.

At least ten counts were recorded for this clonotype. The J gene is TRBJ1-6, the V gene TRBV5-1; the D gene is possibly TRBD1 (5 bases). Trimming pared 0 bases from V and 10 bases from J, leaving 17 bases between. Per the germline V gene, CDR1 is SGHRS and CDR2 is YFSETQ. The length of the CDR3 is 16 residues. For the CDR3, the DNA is TGCGCCAGCAGCTTGGAAGGGGAACTAGCTCGGTCACCCCTCCACTTT. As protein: CASSLEGELARSPLHF.

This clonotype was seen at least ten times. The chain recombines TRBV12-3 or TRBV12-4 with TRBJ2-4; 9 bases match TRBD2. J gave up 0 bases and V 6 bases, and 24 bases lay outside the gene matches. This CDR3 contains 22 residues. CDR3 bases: TGTGCCAGCAGACTCGAAAAGCGGGGGGCACAAATTAGTAAACTAGCCAAAAACATTCAGTACTTC. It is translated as CASRLEKRGAQISKLAKNIQYF.

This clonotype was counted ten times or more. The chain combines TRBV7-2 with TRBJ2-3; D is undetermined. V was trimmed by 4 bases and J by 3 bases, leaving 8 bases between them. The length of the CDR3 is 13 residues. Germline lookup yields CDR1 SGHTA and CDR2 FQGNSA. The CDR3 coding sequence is TGTGCCAGCAGCTACCAGACTACAGATACGCAGTATTTT. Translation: CASSYQTTDTQYF.

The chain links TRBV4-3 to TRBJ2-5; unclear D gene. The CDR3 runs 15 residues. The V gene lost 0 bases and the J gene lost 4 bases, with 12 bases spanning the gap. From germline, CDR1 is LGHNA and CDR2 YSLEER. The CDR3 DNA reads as TGCGCCAGCAGCCAAGATCTCTCCACCCTAGAGACCCAGTACTTC. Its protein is CASSQDLSTLETQYF.

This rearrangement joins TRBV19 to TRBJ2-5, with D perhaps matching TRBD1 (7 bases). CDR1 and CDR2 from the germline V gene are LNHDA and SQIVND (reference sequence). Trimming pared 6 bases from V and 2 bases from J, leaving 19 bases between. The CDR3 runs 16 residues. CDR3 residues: CASSQYAGQLQETQYF. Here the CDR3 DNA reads TGTGCCAGTAGCCAGTATGCGGGACAGCTTCAAGAGACCCAGTACTTC.

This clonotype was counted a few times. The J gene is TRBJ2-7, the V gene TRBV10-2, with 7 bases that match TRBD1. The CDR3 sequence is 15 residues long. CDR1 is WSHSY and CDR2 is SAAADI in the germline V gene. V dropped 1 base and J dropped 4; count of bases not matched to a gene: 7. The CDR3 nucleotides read TGCGCCAGCAGTGAGTGGTACAGGGGAGCGTACGAGCAGTACTTC. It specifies CASSEWYRGAYEQYF.

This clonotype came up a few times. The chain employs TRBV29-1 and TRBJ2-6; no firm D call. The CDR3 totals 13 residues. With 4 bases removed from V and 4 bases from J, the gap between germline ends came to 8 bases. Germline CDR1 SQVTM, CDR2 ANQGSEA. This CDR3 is CSVAMVGANVLTF. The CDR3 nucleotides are TGCAGCGTTGCCATGGTCGGGGCCAACGTCCTGACTTTC.

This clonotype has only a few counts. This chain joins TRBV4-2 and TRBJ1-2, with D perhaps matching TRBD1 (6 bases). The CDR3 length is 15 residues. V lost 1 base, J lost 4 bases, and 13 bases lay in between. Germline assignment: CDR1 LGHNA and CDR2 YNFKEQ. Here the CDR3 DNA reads TGTGCCAGCAGCCAAGCGGACAGCGAAGCCTATGGCTACACCTTC. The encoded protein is CASSQADSEAYGYTF.

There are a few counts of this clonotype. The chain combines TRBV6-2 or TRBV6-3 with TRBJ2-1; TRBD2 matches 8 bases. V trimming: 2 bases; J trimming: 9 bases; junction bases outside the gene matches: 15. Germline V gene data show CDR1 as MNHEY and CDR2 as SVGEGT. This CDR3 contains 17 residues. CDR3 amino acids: CASSYPPQRGITSEQFF. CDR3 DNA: TGTGCCAGCAGTTACCCCCCCCAGCGGGGGATAACGAGTGAGCAGTTCTTC.

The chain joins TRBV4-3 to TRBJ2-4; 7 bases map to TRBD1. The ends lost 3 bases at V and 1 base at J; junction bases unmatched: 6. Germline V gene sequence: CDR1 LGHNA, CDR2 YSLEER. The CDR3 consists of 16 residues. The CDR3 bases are TGCGCCAGCAGCCAGACAGGGTTCCTGGCCAAAAACATTCAGTACTTC. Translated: CASSQTGFLAKNIQYF.

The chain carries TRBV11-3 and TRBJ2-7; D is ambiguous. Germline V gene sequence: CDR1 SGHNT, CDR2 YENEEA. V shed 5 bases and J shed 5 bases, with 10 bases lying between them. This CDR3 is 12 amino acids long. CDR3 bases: TGTGCCAGCAGCGATGAACCGCACGAGCAGTACTTC. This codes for CASSDEPHEQYF.

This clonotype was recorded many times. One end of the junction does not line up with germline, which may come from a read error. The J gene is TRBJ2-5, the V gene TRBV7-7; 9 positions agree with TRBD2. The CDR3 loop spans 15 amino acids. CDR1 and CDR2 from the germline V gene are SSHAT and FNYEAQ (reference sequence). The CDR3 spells CASSFRLSGGETQYF. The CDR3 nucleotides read TGTGCTAGCAGCTTTAGGCTTAGCGGGGGAGAGACCCAGTACTTC.

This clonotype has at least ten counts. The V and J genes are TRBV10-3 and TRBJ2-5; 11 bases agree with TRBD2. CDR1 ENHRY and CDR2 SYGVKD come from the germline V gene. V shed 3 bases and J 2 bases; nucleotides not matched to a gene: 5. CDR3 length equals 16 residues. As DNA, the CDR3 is TGTGCCATCAGTGACGCCCGGACTAGCGGGCAAGAGACCCAGTACTTC. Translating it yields CAISDARTSGQETQYF.

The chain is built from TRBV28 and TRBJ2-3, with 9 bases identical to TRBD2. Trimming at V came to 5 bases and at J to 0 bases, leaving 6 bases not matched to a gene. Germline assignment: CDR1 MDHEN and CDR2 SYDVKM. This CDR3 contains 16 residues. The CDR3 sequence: CASSTLAGTSTDTQYF. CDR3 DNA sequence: TGTGCCAGCAGTACCCTAGCGGGGACTAGCACAGATACGCAGTATTTT. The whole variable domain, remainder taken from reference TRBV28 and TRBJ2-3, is DVKVTQSSRYLVKRTGEKVFLECVQDMDHENMFWYRQDPGLGLRLIYFSYDVKMKEKGDIPEGYSVSREKKERFSLILESASTNQTSMYLCASSTLAGTSTDTQYFGPGTRLTVL.

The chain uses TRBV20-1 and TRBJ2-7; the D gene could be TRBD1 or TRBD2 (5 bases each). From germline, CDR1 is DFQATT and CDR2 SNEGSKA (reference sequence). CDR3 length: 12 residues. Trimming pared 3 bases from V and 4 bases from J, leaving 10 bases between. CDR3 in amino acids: CSASVREYEQYV. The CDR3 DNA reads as TGCAGTGCTAGTGTCAGGGAGTACGAGCAGTACGTC.

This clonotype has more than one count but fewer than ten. In nucleotides, the CDR3 is TGTGCCAGCAGCTTGACTGGGGGCATTCTCAATCAGCCCCAGCATTTT. Translation gives CASSLTGGILNQPQHF. The V and J genes are TRBV5-6 and TRBJ1-5, with TRBD1 as a possible D gene (6 bases). The germline CDR1 and CDR2 sequences are SGHDT and YYEEEE. There are 16 residues in the CDR3. V was clipped by 1 base and J by 3 bases, with 14 bases between them.

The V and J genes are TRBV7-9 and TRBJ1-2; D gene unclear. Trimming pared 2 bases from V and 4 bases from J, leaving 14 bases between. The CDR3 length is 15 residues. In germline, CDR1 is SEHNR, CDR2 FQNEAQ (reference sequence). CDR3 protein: CASSLSGASTYGYTF. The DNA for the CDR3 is TGTGCCAGCAGCTTATCGGGAGCCAGCACCTATGGCTACACCTTC.